The 20 T cell receptor beta chains below all came from one sample that was sequenced in a study of identical twins. TCRdb reprocessed the 5' RACE reads via MiXCR and lists one record per CDR3 protein. In the table there are some 730,000 distinct CDR3 sequences, around a sixth of which are singletons. These data also featured in a second study, about T cells expressing NK-cell markers.

Sequencing was done on a sample of PBMCs. These receptors were taken from a woman between 18 and 29 years old in good health.

A few counts support this clonotype. The chain has TRBV10-2 and TRBJ2-5; 13 bases are a match to TRBD2. The CDR3 consists of 16 residues. V was clipped by 3 bases and J by 2 bases; unmatched bases: 3. Per germline, CDR1 WSHSY and CDR2 SAAADI. The CDR3 DNA sequence: TGCGCCAGCAGTGACCCGGGACTAGCGGGGCAAGAGACCCAGTACTTC. Amino acid sequence: CASSDPGLAGQETQYF.

This clonotype was observed a few times. The chain recombines TRBV9 with TRBJ2-7; D is unresolved. This CDR3 comprises 14 residues. Germline V lookup: CDR1 SGDLS, CDR2 YYNGEE. Trimming cost V 0 bases and J 2 bases, with 9 bases left between them. Here the CDR3 reads CASSVGGDTYEQYF. The CDR3 DNA reads as TGTGCCAGCAGCGTAGGTGGCGATACCTACGAGCAGTACTTC.

V gene TRBV5-6 combines with J gene TRBJ2-3; D gene unclear. The CDR3 has 13 amino acids. The V gene lost 3 bases and the J gene lost 6 bases, with 11 bases spanning the gap. Germline V lookup: CDR1 SGHDT, CDR2 YYEEEE. CDR3 bases: TGTGCCAGCAGCTCGGAAGTCCGGGATACGCAGTATTTT. It specifies CASSSEVRDTQYF.

This rearrangement joins TRBV29-1 to TRBJ2-7; D might be TRBD1 (5 bases). In germline, CDR1 is SQVTM, CDR2 ANQGSEA. Trimming shortened V by 5 bases and J by 3 bases, and 8 bases separated the two germline ends. The length of the CDR3 is 11 residues. The CDR3 region has the DNA TGCAGCGTTAAGGACAACTACGAGCAGTACTTC. Amino acids: CSVKDNYEQYF.

This clonotype has a handful of counts. This chain joins TRBV20-1 and TRBJ2-1, with TRBD2 identical over 7 bases. Germline assignment: CDR1 DFQATT and CDR2 SNEGSKA (reference sequence). The V and J ends lost 6 bases and 9 bases, in that order; junction bases with no gene match: 14. This CDR3 has 14 amino acids. CDR3 sequence (DNA): TGCAGTGCCCCTCCACCCAACGGCGGGGGTGAGCAGTTCTTC. This codes for CSAPPPNGGGEQFF.

This clonotype was counted between two and nine times. V usage is TRBV5-6 and J usage is TRBJ2-7; the D is unclear. CDR1 and CDR2 (germline): SGHDT, YYEEEE. The V and J ends lost 0 bases and 3 bases respectively, with 7 bases between them. The CDR3 loop spans 13 amino acids. CDR3 DNA sequence: TGTGCCAGCAGCTTGGCGGGTATCTACGAGCAGTACTTC. Translated, it gives CASSLAGIYEQYF.

This chain links TRBV7-9 with TRBJ2-5, with TRBD2 matching over 7 bases. Germline CDR1 SEHNR, CDR2 FQNEAQ (reference sequence). Trimming removed 3 bases from V and 9 bases from J; junction bases left unmatched: 10. CDR3 size: 14 residues. For the CDR3, the DNA is TGTGCCAGCAGCTTTTTTGCGGGGACTACGTCCCAGTACTTC. Amino acids: CASSFFAGTTSQYF.

This clonotype showed up just a few times. The V call is TRBV6-1, the J call TRBJ1-5, with D possibly being TRBD1 (5 bases). Germline CDR1 and CDR2: MNHNS and SASEGT. This CDR3 spans 15 amino acids. V shed 6 bases and J shed 0 bases, with 12 bases lying between them. Here the CDR3 reads CASRWGADSNQPQHF. In nucleotides, the CDR3 is TGTGCCAGCAGGTGGGGCGCAGATAGCAATCAGCCCCAGCATTTT.

The J gene is TRBJ2-3, the V gene TRBV6-1; 12 nucleotides line up with TRBD2. The CDR3 runs 17 residues. Germline V lookup: CDR1 MNHNS, CDR2 SASEGT. The ends lost 5 bases at V and 2 bases at J; junction bases unmatched: 8. The CDR3 DNA is TGTGCCAGCAGTAAACCTAGGACTAGCGGGGCCACAGATACGCAGTATTTT. It yields the protein CASSKPRTSGATDTQYF.

V gene TRBV10-3 combines with J gene TRBJ2-2; TRBD1 matches 9 bases. V dropped 2 bases and J dropped 3; count of bases not matched to a gene: 4. The germline V gene has CDR1 ENHRY and CDR2 SYGVKD. The CDR3 is 16 amino acids. The CDR3 region has the DNA TGTGCCATCAGTGAGCGGGACAGGGAGGACACCGGGGAGCTGTTTTTT. Amino acid sequence: CAISERDREDTGELFF.

The CDR3, as DNA: TGCGCCAGCAGCTCCCCTGAGACAGGGAACACTGAAGCTTTCTTT. Translation gives CASSSPETGNTEAFF. The genes are TRBV5-1 and TRBJ1-1, with D perhaps matching TRBD1 (6 bases). Germline V lookup: CDR1 SGHRS, CDR2 YFSETQ. V lost 3 bases and J lost 1, with 13 bases in between. The CDR3 is 15 residues long.

This clonotype was recorded only once. The CDR3 loop reads CASSTRTGEMDTQYF. For the CDR3, the DNA is TGCGCCAGCAGCACCCGGACAGGGGAGATGGATACGCAGTATTTT. The V gene is TRBV5-1, the J gene TRBJ2-3, with 9 bases identical to TRBD1. There are 15 residues in the CDR3. Germline assignment: CDR1 SGHRS and CDR2 YFSETQ. With V trimmed by 4 bases and J by 6 bases, 9 bases remained unmatched.

The genes are TRBV5-6 and TRBJ2-2; the D gene is possibly TRBD2 (5 bases). The V end was cut by 4 bases, the J end by 10 bases, with 14 bases between. The CDR3 is made up of 13 amino acids. The V gene's germline CDR1 is SGHDT and CDR2 YYEEEE. CDR3 bases: TGTGCCAGCAGCCCCGCCTCGAGGGAGGAGCTGTTTTTT. Encoded protein: CASSPASREELFF.

This clonotype was seen ten or more times. This rearrangement joins TRBV20-1 to TRBJ1-1; TRBD1 matches 8 bases. The junction had 9 bases not matched to a gene; V was cut back by 6 bases and J by 6 bases. The CDR3 sequence is 13 residues long. The germline V gene encodes CDR1 DFQATT and CDR2 SNEGSKA (reference sequence). The DNA for the CDR3 is TGCAGTGCGCAGATACAGGGGGGACCTGAAGCTTTCTTT. Translating it yields CSAQIQGGPEAFF.

This clonotype has more than one count but fewer than ten. The rearrangement joins TRBV20-1 to TRBJ2-5; 8 positions match TRBD2. The J segment lost 7 bases and the V segment lost 1 base, leaving 11 bases of the junction unmatched. Germline V gene data show CDR1 as DFQATT and CDR2 as SNEGSKA (reference sequence). This CDR3 region has 15 residues. The CDR3 nucleotides are TGCAGTGCTAGAGTACCGGGACTAGTGCTCCGGACCCAGTACTTC. Residues: CSARVPGLVLRTQYF.

The rearrangement uses TRBV24-1 and TRBJ2-7; TRBD2 is a possible D gene (5 bases). Deletions cut 4 bases from V and 7 bases from J, with 10 bases between. CDR1 KGHDR and CDR2 SFDVKD come from the germline V gene. The CDR3 consists of 12 residues. In DNA form, the CDR3 reads TGTGCCACCAGTGACACGAGAGGGGAGCAGTACTTC. This gives the protein CATSDTRGEQYF.

V usage is TRBV4-3 and J usage is TRBJ1-1; D call uncertain. The CDR3 length is 14 residues. Between the trimmed V and J ends, which lost 0 bases and 7 bases, there was a span of 12 bases. Germline V gene lookup returns CDR1 LGHNA and CDR2 YSLEER. CDR3 loop: CASSQDSRRSEAFF. The CDR3, as DNA: TGCGCCAGCAGCCAAGACTCCAGGAGGAGTGAAGCTTTCTTT.

This clonotype was found a few times. V and J are TRBV5-1 and TRBJ2-1; TRBD2 might be the D (6 bases). Between the trimmed V and J ends, which lost 5 bases and 6 bases, there was a span of 15 bases. The CDR3 totals 14 residues. In germline, CDR1 is SGHRS, CDR2 YFSETQ. The CDR3 DNA follows: TGCGCCAGCAGGGCGGGGAGTCTCTCCAATGAGCAGTTCTTC. It codes for CASRAGSLSNEQFF.

This clonotype occurred many times. The chain couples TRBV27 to TRBJ1-1; possibly TRBD1 for D (5 bases). Germline V gives CDR1 MNHEY, CDR2 SMNVEV (reference sequence). Deletions cut 2 bases from V and 6 bases from J, with 7 bases between. The CDR3 has 12 amino acids. This chain's CDR3 is CASSLRGAEAFF. The CDR3 region has the DNA TGTGCCAGCAGTTTACGAGGGGCTGAAGCTTTCTTT.

The CDR3, as DNA: TGTGCCAGCAGCCCAGGCAGGGGACAGGGCAGTAGCGAGCAGTACTTC. Residues: CASSPGRGQGSSEQYF. This chain joins TRBV11-2 and TRBJ2-7; 9 bases fit TRBD1. This CDR3 region has 16 residues. The germline CDR1 and CDR2 sequences are SGHAT and FQNNGV. J lost 6 bases, V lost 5 bases, and 14 bases had no gene match.